This is a list of T cell receptor beta chains from one sample in a study of regulatory T cells in long-lasting Graves disease. MiXCR, run by TCRdb on the multiplex PCR reads, gives a single entry per CDR3 protein. The repertoire includes approximately 480,000 distinct CDR3 sequences, roughly 15% of them detected once, and approximately 12% sits in the top ten. This sample also belongs to another study, concerning T cells in Graves' hyperthyroidism and ophthalmopathy.

The material sequenced was peripheral blood mononuclear cells (PBMCs), taken at new diagnosis, from a patient treated with antithyroid drugs. Source of these receptors: a man aged 35-49 years with Graves disease. Each CDR3 is given with its conserved first and last residue. The D gene is left open where the match is weak. Size is omitted from some rows. Given values are once, few, many or a class for expanded clones.

J gene | V gene | clone size | D gene | CDR3 DNA | CDR3 protein
TRBJ2-5 | TRBV3-1 | many | TRBD2 | TGTGCCAGCAGCCGGACCCTTAGCGGGAGTGTTGGGGAGACCCAGTACTTC | CASSRTLSGSVGETQYF
TRBJ2-2 | TRBV20-1 | few | TRBD2 | TGCAGTGCTAGAGCGTTCGGGACTAGCCGCACCGGGGGGCTGTTTTTT | CSARAFGTSRTGGLFF
TRBJ1-6 | TRBV11-3 | many | . | TGTGCCAGCAGCTCTCGCGGGGGGCTAGGGTCACCCCTCCACTTT | CASSSRGGLGSPLHF
TRBJ2-2 | TRBV28 | many | . | TGTGCCAGCAGTTTAGAGCCTTATACCGGGGAGCTGTTTTTT | CASSLEPYTGELFF
TRBJ1-5 | TRBV25-1 | . | . | TGTGCCAGCAGTGAACCAGGAGACCTCAATCAGCCCCAGCATTTT | CASSEPGDLNQPQHF
TRBJ2-7 | TRBV14 | few | TRBD1 | TGTGCCAGCAGCCAGGATACAGGGGGTGCCCCCTACGAGCAGTACTTC | CASSQDTGGAPYEQYF
TRBJ2-3 | TRBV4-1 | many | . | TGCGCCAGCAGCCAAAAGGAAGGCGGGTATACAGATACGCAGTATTTT | CASSQKEGGYTDTQYF
TRBJ1-1 | TRBV10-3 | many | . | TGTGCCATCAGTGAGTCGTGGGGTACTGAAGCTTTCTTT | CAISESWGTEAFF
TRBJ1-1 | TRBV5-1 | many | . | TGCGCCAGCAGCTTGGAGGGCCAAGCCTACACTGAAGCTTTCTTT | CASSLEGQAYTEAFF
TRBJ1-1 | TRBV11-2 | . | . | TGTGCCAGCGGCTTAGCATCCATGAACACTGAAGCTTTCTTT | CASGLASMNTEAFF
TRBJ2-1 | TRBV5-1 | many | TRBD2 | TGCGCCAGCAGCTTGGTAGCGGGACTAGCGAAAGCCTACAATGAGCAGTTCTTC | CASSLVAGLAKAYNEQFF
TRBJ1-1 | TRBV30 | many | . | TGTGCCTGGAGTCCCCAGACGGAAGCTTTCTTT | CAWSPQTEAFF
TRBJ2-1 | TRBV6-2/TRBV6-3 | many | . | TGTGCCAGCAGTTATTTCGGGAGAAATGAGCAGTTCTTC | CASSYFGRNEQFF
TRBJ1-5 | TRBV6-1 | many | . | TGTGCCACCCACGGGGCAGGGCTCAATCAGCCCCAGCATTTT | CATHGAGLNQPQHF
TRBJ2-3 | TRBV24-1 | many | TRBD2 | TGTGCCACCAGTGACCGGGAGGGCTTGACAGATACGCAGTATTTT | CATSDREGLTDTQYF